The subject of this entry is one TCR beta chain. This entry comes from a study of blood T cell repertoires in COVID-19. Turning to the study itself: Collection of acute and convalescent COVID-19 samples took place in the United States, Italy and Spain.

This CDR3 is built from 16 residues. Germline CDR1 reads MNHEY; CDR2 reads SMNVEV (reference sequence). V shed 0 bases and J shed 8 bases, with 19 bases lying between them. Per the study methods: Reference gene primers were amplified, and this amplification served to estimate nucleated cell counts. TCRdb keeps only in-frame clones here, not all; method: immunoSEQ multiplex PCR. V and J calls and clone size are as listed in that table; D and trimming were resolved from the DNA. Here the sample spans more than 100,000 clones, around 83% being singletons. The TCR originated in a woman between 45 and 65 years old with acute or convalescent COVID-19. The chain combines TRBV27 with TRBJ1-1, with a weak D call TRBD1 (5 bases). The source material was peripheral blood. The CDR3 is CASSLSLGVVQEEAFF. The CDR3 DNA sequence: TGTGCCAGCAGTTTATCATTAGGAGTGGTACAGGAGGAAGCTTTCTTT.